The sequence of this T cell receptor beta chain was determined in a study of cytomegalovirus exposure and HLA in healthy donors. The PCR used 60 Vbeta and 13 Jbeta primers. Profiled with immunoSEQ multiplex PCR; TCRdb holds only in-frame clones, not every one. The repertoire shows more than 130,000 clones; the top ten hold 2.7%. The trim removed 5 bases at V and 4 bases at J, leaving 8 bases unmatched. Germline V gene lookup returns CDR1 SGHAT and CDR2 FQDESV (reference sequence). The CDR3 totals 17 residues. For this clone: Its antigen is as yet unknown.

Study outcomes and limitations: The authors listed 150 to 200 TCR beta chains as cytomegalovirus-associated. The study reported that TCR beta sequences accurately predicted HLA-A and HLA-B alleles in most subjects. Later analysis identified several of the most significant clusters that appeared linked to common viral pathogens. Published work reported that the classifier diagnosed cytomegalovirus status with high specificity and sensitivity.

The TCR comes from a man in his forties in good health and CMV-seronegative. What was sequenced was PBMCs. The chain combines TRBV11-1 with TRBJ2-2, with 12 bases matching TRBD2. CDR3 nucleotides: TGTGCCAGCAGCGAGGGGACTAGCGGGTTCCGCACCGGGGAGCTGTTTTTT. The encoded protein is CASSEGTSGFRTGELFF. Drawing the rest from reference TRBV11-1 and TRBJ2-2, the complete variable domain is EAEVAQSPRYKITEKSQAVAFWCDPISGHATLYWYRQILGQGPELLVQFQDESVVDDSQLPKDRFSAERLKGVDSTLKIQPAELGDSAMYLCASSEGTSGFRTGELFFGEGSRLTVL.